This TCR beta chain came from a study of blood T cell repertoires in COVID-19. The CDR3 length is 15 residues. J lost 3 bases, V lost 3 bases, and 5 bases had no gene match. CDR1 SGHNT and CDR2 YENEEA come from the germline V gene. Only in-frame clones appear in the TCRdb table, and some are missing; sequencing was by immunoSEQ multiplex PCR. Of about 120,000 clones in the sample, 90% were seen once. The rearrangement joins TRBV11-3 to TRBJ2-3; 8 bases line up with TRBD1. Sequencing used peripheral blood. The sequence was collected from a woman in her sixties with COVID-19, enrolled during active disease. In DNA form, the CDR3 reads TGTGCCAGCAGCTTCCGGACAGGGCTGACAGATACGCAGTATTTT. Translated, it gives CASSFRTGLTDTQYF.